Each of the 10 T cell receptor beta chains below was sequenced from the same sample in a study of beta chain features in type 1 diabetes. Reverse transcribing all isolated RNA meant expressed TCRB transcripts were sequenced. The method was immunoSEQ multiplex PCR; TCRdb's version includes in-frame clones alone and lacks a portion of them. This table has under 350,000 clones, 8% appearing once. Specimen: central memory CD4+ T cells from blood. The source of these receptors is a woman between 18 and 29 years old in good health.

This clone was recorded at least ten times. V gene TRBV7-3 combines with J gene TRBJ1-1; D is uncertain. CDR3 length equals 16 residues. Trimming removed 5 bases at V and 1 base at J, with 17 bases between. Germline V gene lookup returns CDR1 SGHTA and CDR2 FQGTGA. The CDR3 sequence: CASSVTRATQNTEAFF. The CDR3 DNA sequence: TGTGCCAGCAGCGTGACCCGGGCCACACAGAACACTGAAGCTTTCTTT.

J is TRBJ1-1 and V is TRBV29-1, with 7 bases aligning to TRBD1. Trimming took 1 base from V and 7 from J; bases not matched to a gene: 3. Looked up from germline, CDR1 is SQVTM and CDR2 is ANQGSEA. The CDR3 totals 12 residues. CDR3 region: CSVEGRGIEAFF. The DNA of the CDR3 is TGCAGCGTTGAAGGCAGGGGGATTGAAGCTTTCTTT.

The chain combines TRBV14 with TRBJ2-1; 9 positions match TRBD1. The CDR3 runs 15 residues. V shed 5 bases, J shed 7 bases, and the junction held 9 bases outside the gene matches. Germline values: CDR1 SGHDN, CDR2 FVKESK. In DNA, the CDR3 is TGTGCCAGCAGCGACCGGGACAGGGTCGTTAATGAGCAGTTCTTC. Protein sequence: CASSDRDRVVNEQFF.

This clone was found a few times. The chain is built from TRBV29-1 and TRBJ2-1, with D uncertain. Trimming took 6 bases from V and 5 from J, leaving 8 bases between them. This CDR3 is built from 11 residues. Germline loops: CDR1 SQVTM, CDR2 ANQGSEA. The CDR3 sequence is CSVQEHNEQFF. CDR3 DNA sequence: TGCAGCGTCCAAGAGCACAATGAGCAGTTCTTC.

This chain links TRBV2 with TRBJ2-2, with D possibly matching TRBD1 (5 bases). CDR1 and CDR2 from the germline V gene are SNHLY and FYNNEI. Trimming shortened V by 7 bases and J by 6 bases, and 15 bases separated the two germline ends. The CDR3 has 14 residues. This CDR3 reads CASKRGRDSGELFF. The CDR3 DNA is TGTGCCAGCAAAAGGGGCCGAGATTCCGGGGAGCTGTTTTTT.

The table lists this clone with many counts. The chain is built from TRBV30 and TRBJ2-1, with TRBD1 identical over 8 bases. Germline trimming cut 2 bases from V and 0 bases from J; bases unmatched to any gene: 18. Germline V lookup: CDR1 GTSNPN, CDR2 SVGIG (reference sequence). CDR3 size: 20 residues. The CDR3 DNA is TGTGCCTGGAGTCAAAGGGGGAGATCAGGGGGCCTTAGCTCCTACAATGAGCAGTTCTTC. Protein product: CAWSQRGRSGGLSSYNEQFF.

V and J are TRBV5-1 and TRBJ1-1; D call uncertain. Trimming took off 4 bases at V and 2 bases at J, with 12 bases between the two ends. The germline gives CDR1 SGHRS, CDR2 YFSETQ. The CDR3 is 14 residues long. CDR3 amino acids: CASSPTLTNTEAFF. In DNA form, the CDR3 reads TGCGCCAGCAGCCCAACTCTGACCAACACTGAAGCTTTCTTT.

The DNA of the CDR3 is TGTGCCAGCAGCTTGGCCAAGGGGGGCCTAACCACAGATACGCAGTATTTT. It translates to CASSLAKGGLTTDTQYF. The chain links TRBV5-4 to TRBJ2-3, with D possibly called TRBD1 or TRBD2 (6 bases each). Germline values: CDR1 SGHNT, CDR2 YYREEE (reference sequence). V dropped 0 bases and J dropped 2 bases, with 16 bases sitting between them. The CDR3 spans 17 residues.

The CDR3 loop is CASSPPQGNYEQYF. CDR3 DNA sequence: TGTGCCAGCTCACCCCCGCAGGGGAACTACGAGCAGTACTTC. V is TRBV18 and J is TRBJ2-7; D is possibly TRBD1 (6 bases). The CDR3 contains 14 residues. V shed 3 bases and J shed 3 bases, with 12 bases lying between them. Germline CDR1 KGHSH, CDR2 LQKENI.

This clone has a handful of counts. The chain has TRBV6-1 and TRBJ2-1; 7 bases align to TRBD2. The germline CDR1 and CDR2 sequences are MNHNS and SASEGT. The CDR3 is made up of 16 amino acids. Trimming took 4 bases from V and 3 from J; bases not matched to a gene: 9. This chain's CDR3 is CASSGIYGGYYNEQFF. The CDR3 nucleotides read TGTGCCAGCAGTGGAATTTACGGGGGGTACTACAATGAGCAGTTCTTC.